These 32 T cell receptor beta chains were all obtained from the same sample, sequenced in a study of a mutant IDH1 vaccine in newly diagnosed glioma. These receptors have no identified antigens. Time point meaning: week 23, last vaccination. Topical imiquimod was applied with each vaccine dose, which held 300 ug of mutant IDH1 20-mer peptide. The method was immunoSEQ multiplex PCR; TCRdb's version includes in-frame clones alone and lacks a portion of them. The sample holds about 86,000 clones, roughly 85% seen once. The input for sequencing was PBMCs, taken from a glioma patient whose treatment included an IDH1 peptide vaccine. These receptors all stem from a man aged 25 to 40 with glioma. Some clones in this sample may be carry-over from other donors' samples.

The chain is built from TRBV11-2 and TRBJ2-3; no reliable D call. Per the germline V gene, CDR1 is SGHAT and CDR2 is FQNNGV. Trimming left V 5 bases short and J 0 bases short, with 21 bases between. This CDR3 is 18 amino acids long. CDR3 loop: CASSPLSVARSSTDTQYF. The CDR3 region has the DNA TGTGCCAGCAGCCCACTCTCGGTCGCCCGCTCTAGCACAGATACGCAGTATTTT. Full variable domain (remainder filled in from reference TRBV11-2 and TRBJ2-3): EAGVAQSPRYKIIEKRQSVAFWCNPISGHATLYWYQQILGQGPKLLIQFQNNGVVDDSQLPKDRFSAERLKGVDSTLKIQPAKLEDSAVYLCASSPLSVARSSTDTQYFGPGTRLTVL.

Concerning this clone itself: Distinct nucleotide sequences in the sample also encode this CDR3. The V call is TRBV9, the J call TRBJ2-7, with 7 bases matching TRBD2. V trimming: 2 bases; J trimming: 0 bases; junction bases outside the gene matches: 2. The CDR3 has 14 residues. Germline CDR1 is SGDLS and CDR2 is YYNGEE. CDR3 region: CASSVGGSSYEQYF. DNA for the CDR3: TGTGCCAGCAGCGTGGGGGGGAGCTCCTACGAGCAGTACTTC.

The rearrangement links TRBV27 to TRBJ2-1; 13 nucleotides agree with TRBD2. Per the germline V gene, CDR1 is MNHEY and CDR2 is SMNVEV (reference sequence). CDR3 length: 18 residues. V shed 8 bases and J 8 bases; nucleotides not matched to a gene: 18. The chain's CDR3 is CASCPGLAGPVDRDEQFF. The CDR3 DNA reads TGTGCCAGCTGTCCGGGACTAGCGGGACCGGTGGACAGGGATGAGCAGTTCTTC.

This clone was seen only a few times. The chain uses TRBV6-5 and TRBJ1-5; D is uncertain. In germline, CDR1 is MNHEY, CDR2 SVGAGI. Trimming left V 2 bases short and J 4 bases short, with 6 bases between. The CDR3 covers 13 residues. For the CDR3, the DNA is TGTGCCAGCAGTTACGGGATTAATCAGCCCCAGCATTTT. It codes for CASSYGINQPQHF.

CDR3 region: CASSFVSRAHQPQHF. The CDR3 DNA reads as TGTGCCAGCAGTTTTGTGAGCAGGGCTCACCAGCCCCAGCATTTT. V and J are TRBV28 and TRBJ1-5, with D possibly TRBD1 on 5 matching bases. From germline, CDR1 is MDHEN and CDR2 SYDVKM. The CDR3 has 15 amino acids. Trimming took 3 bases from V and 7 from J, leaving 16 bases between them.

This chain uses TRBV10-3 with TRBJ2-2; the D is unclear. Trimming left V 3 bases short and J 5 bases short, with 13 bases between. CDR1 and CDR2 from the germline V gene are ENHRY and SYGVKD. The CDR3 extends over 15 amino acids. For the CDR3, the DNA is TGTGCCATCAGTGATGCTAAGCGACCTACCGGGGAGCTGTTTTTT. It is translated as CAISDAKRPTGELFF.

This chain connects TRBV5-6 to TRBJ1-2; D remains unclear. The CDR3 runs 15 residues. CDR1 is SGHDT and CDR2 is YYEEEE in the germline V gene. V shed 4 bases and J shed 8 bases, with 21 bases lying between them. The CDR3 loop reads CASSGVDWRERGYTF. In nucleotides, the CDR3 is TGTGCCAGCAGCGGTGTTGATTGGAGGGAGAGAGGCTACACCTTC. The full variable domain, completed using reference TRBV5-6 and TRBJ1-2, is DAGVTQSPTHLIKTRGQQVTLRCSPKSGHDTVSWYQQALGQGPQFIFQYYEEEERQRGNFPDRFSGHQFPNYSSELNVNALLLGDSALYLCASSGVDWRERGYTFGSGTRLTVV.

The gene calls are TRBV2 and TRBJ1-1; D is unresolved. The V and J ends lost 3 bases and 5 bases respectively, with 10 bases between them. The length of the CDR3 is 13 residues. CDR1 is SNHLY and CDR2 is FYNNEI in the germline V gene. The CDR3 region has the DNA TGTGCCAGCAGTGAGACCGGGTGGACTGAAGCTTTCTTT. It codes for CASSETGWTEAFF.

The chain is built from TRBV29-1 and TRBJ1-3; D remains ambiguous. V dropped 5 bases and J dropped 1 base, with 12 bases sitting between them. The CDR3 runs to 14 residues. Germline lookup yields CDR1 SQVTM and CDR2 ANQGSEA. The CDR3 region has the DNA TGCAGCGTTATTGTGGTAACTTCTGGAAACACCATATATTTT. It encodes CSVIVVTSGNTIYF.

The V gene is TRBV20-1, the J gene TRBJ1-2; no reliable D call. The CDR3 is made up of 10 amino acids. V dropped 0 bases and J dropped 9 bases, with 5 bases sitting between them. Germline V gene data show CDR1 as DFQATT and CDR2 as SNEGSKA (reference sequence). CDR3 sequence: CSARDISYTF. In nucleotides, the CDR3 is TGCAGTGCTAGAGATATCAGCTACACCTTC.

In this sample, this clone turned up a few times. The chain carries TRBV9 and TRBJ2-1, with D possibly matching TRBD2 (5 bases). CDR3 length: 15 amino acids. Germline CDR1 reads SGDLS; CDR2 reads YYNGEE. Trimming removed 4 bases at V and 6 bases at J, with 17 bases between. The chain's CDR3 is CASSSFVGGFNEQFF. Written as DNA, the CDR3 is TGTGCCAGCAGCTCCTTTGTGGGCGGGTTCAATGAGCAGTTCTTC.

This chain uses TRBV13 with TRBJ2-7; D is perhaps TRBD1 (5 bases). The germline V gene has CDR1 PRHDT and CDR2 FYEKMQ (reference sequence). The ends were cut back, 5 bases at V and 3 bases at J, with 11 bases in the middle. The CDR3 runs 13 residues. CDR3 nucleotide sequence: TGTGCCAGCAGCCATAAAGACAGCTACGAGCAGTACTTC. Amino acids: CASSHKDSYEQYF.

J is TRBJ2-2 and V is TRBV19; 11 bases align to TRBD2. With V trimmed by 5 bases and J by 6 bases, 2 bases remained unmatched. The CDR3 runs to 14 residues. The germline V gene encodes CDR1 LNHDA and CDR2 SQIVND (reference sequence). The CDR3 protein is CASSVAGGPGELFF. The CDR3 bases are TGTGCCAGTAGTGTAGCGGGAGGGCCCGGGGAGCTGTTTTTT.

This clone was counted a single time. The DNA of the CDR3 is TGTGCCAGCAGCAAACGAGACAGTTCTACCACCAATCAGCCCCAGCATTTT. The encoded protein is CASSKRDSSTTNQPQHF. V gene TRBV21-1 combines with J gene TRBJ1-5; TRBD1, the D gene given by the table, was not confirmed from the DNA. TRBV21-1 is given as a pseudogene. CDR3 size: 17 residues.

This chain joins TRBV5-5 and TRBJ2-7, with D possibly TRBD2 on 6 matching bases. The CDR3 extends over 15 amino acids. Germline CDR1 reads SGHKS; CDR2 reads YYEKEE (reference sequence). V was pared by 4 bases and J by 2 bases, with 16 bases between. The CDR3 spells CASSPLGRGTYEQYF. CDR3 DNA sequence: TGTGCCAGCAGCCCTTTAGGGCGGGGCACCTACGAGCAGTACTTC.

The J gene is TRBJ1-2, the V gene TRBV27; 9 bases are a match to TRBD1. With 6 bases clipped from V and 2 bases from J, the junction kept 4 bases outside the gene matches. This CDR3 region has 14 residues. Germline CDR1 MNHEY, CDR2 SMNVEV (reference sequence). The CDR3 bases are TGTGCCAGCAGCTGGGGACAGGGCAACTATGGCTACACCTTC. It is translated as CASSWGQGNYGYTF.

The chain joins TRBV4-1 to TRBJ1-3, with D hard to call. V was trimmed by 1 base and J by 0 bases, leaving 10 bases between them. Germline loops: CDR1 MGHRA, CDR2 YSYEKL. This CDR3 has 16 residues. The CDR3 loop reads CASSQVSGASGNTIYF. The CDR3 bases are TGCGCCAGCAGCCAAGTTTCCGGAGCCTCTGGAAACACCATATATTTT.

The chain is built from TRBV18 and TRBJ1-5, with D possibly TRBD1 on 6 matching bases. The CDR3 loop spans 15 amino acids. Trimming pared 6 bases from V and 0 bases from J, leaving 12 bases between. The germline V gene encodes CDR1 KGHSH and CDR2 LQKENI. CDR3 residues: CASSRTVNSNQPQHF. In DNA form, the CDR3 reads TGTGCCAGCTCCCGGACAGTTAATAGCAATCAGCCCCAGCATTTT.

The rearrangement joins TRBV30 to TRBJ1-1; D is unclear. The CDR3 loop spans 11 amino acids. Germline CDR1 and CDR2: GTSNPN and SVGIG (reference sequence). The V end was cut by 2 bases, the J end by 6 bases, with 7 bases between. The CDR3, as DNA: TGTGCCTGGAGTAAATCAGCTGAAGCTTTCTTT. Translation gives CAWSKSAEAFF.

This clone has more than one count but fewer than ten. The chain combines TRBV27 with TRBJ1-3, with 8 bases lining up with TRBD1. The germline gives CDR1 MNHEY, CDR2 SMNVEV (reference sequence). The trim removed 8 bases at V and 0 bases at J, leaving 6 bases unmatched. This CDR3 comprises 15 residues. The CDR3 nucleotides read TGTGCCAGCGGAACAGGGGGGAACTCTGGAAACACCATATATTTT. Amino acids: CASGTGGNSGNTIYF.

This chain links TRBV5-1 with TRBJ2-3; tentative D call: TRBD2 (5 bases). The CDR3 has 16 residues. Germline lookup yields CDR1 SGHRS and CDR2 YFSETQ. V lost 0 bases to trimming and J lost 0 bases, with 11 bases between them. CDR3 DNA sequence: TGCGCCAGCAGCTTGGCCCGAGGGATTAGCACAGATACGCAGTATTTT. Translating gives CASSLARGISTDTQYF.

The table lists this clone with a few counts. The CDR3 sequence is CASSVAGFGEKLFF. The CDR3 DNA is TGTGCCAGCAGCGTAGCAGGGTTCGGTGAAAAACTGTTTTTT. The chain recombines TRBV9 with TRBJ1-4; possible D gene TRBD1, 5 bases. Looked up from germline, CDR1 is SGDLS and CDR2 is YYNGEE. CDR3 length: 14 amino acids. Deletions cut 0 bases from V and 7 bases from J, with 10 bases between.

The chain has TRBV4-3 and TRBJ1-3; D remains unclear. The CDR3 loop spans 15 amino acids. Trimming removed 4 bases at V and 4 bases at J, with 14 bases between. The germline gives CDR1 LGHNA, CDR2 YSLEER. The CDR3 DNA reads as TGCGCCAGCAGCCCGAAGCTCAGCGAGGGAAACACCATATATTTT. It is translated as CASSPKLSEGNTIYF.

This clone was counted a single time. V is TRBV9 and J is TRBJ2-1; 10 nucleotides agree with TRBD1. This CDR3 contains 15 residues. Trimming at V came to 0 bases and at J to 6 bases, leaving 3 bases not matched to a gene. Germline V gene data show CDR1 as SGDLS and CDR2 as YYNGEE. In nucleotides, the CDR3 is TGTGCCAGCAGCGTAGCGGGGACAGGGGTCAATGAGCAGTTCTTC. Translating it yields CASSVAGTGVNEQFF.

The V and J genes are TRBV5-4 and TRBJ2-2, with 14 bases matching TRBD2. In germline, CDR1 is SGHNT, CDR2 YYREEE (reference sequence). The CDR3 has 16 amino acids. With 4 bases clipped from V and 8 bases from J, the junction kept 7 bases outside the gene matches. CDR3 DNA sequence: TGTGCCAGCAGCGTCCCGGGACTAGCGGGGGCGGGGGAGCTGTTTTTT. It yields the protein CASSVPGLAGAGELFF. Complete variable domain (other parts from reference TRBV5-4 and TRBJ2-2): ETGVTQSPTHLIKTRGQQVTLRCSSQSGHNTVSWYQQALGQGPQFIFQYYREEENGRGNFPPRFSGLQFPNYSSELNVNALELDDSALYLCASSVPGLAGAGELFFGEGSRLTVL.

V usage is TRBV2 and J usage is TRBJ2-7; TRBD2 is a possible D gene (6 bases). V was clipped by 1 base and J by 11 bases, with 9 bases between them. This CDR3 region has 11 residues. Per the germline V gene, CDR1 is SNHLY and CDR2 is FYNNEI. The DNA of the CDR3 is TGTGCCAGCAGTGAAGGGGGGGTTAAGTACTTC. It encodes CASSEGGVKYF.

The chain employs TRBV7-9 and TRBJ2-7, with no clear D. This CDR3 is 13 amino acids long. The ends were cut back, 0 bases at V and 4 bases at J, with 7 bases in the middle. Germline lookup yields CDR1 SEHNR and CDR2 FQNEAQ (reference sequence). The CDR3 is CASSLAVGYEQYF. As DNA, the CDR3 is TGTGCCAGCAGCTTAGCAGTAGGTTACGAGCAGTACTTC.

The rearrangement uses TRBV5-1 and TRBJ2-7; TRBD2 matches at 10 bases. The germline V gene has CDR1 SGHRS and CDR2 YFSETQ. The CDR3 is 15 amino acids. The J segment lost 3 bases and the V segment lost 0 bases, leaving 3 bases of the junction unmatched. CDR3 protein: CASSLGTSGYYEQYF. CDR3 DNA sequence: TGCGCCAGCAGCTTGGGGACTAGCGGCTACTACGAGCAGTACTTC. The full variable domain, rest sourced from reference TRBV5-1 and TRBJ2-7, is KAGVTQTPRYLIKTRGQQVTLSCSPISGHRSVSWYQQTPGQGLQFLFEYFSETQRNKGNFPGRFSGRQFSNSRSEMNVSTLELGDSALYLCASSLGTSGYYEQYFGPGTRLTVT.

Only a few counts were recorded for this clone. This chain connects TRBV18 to TRBJ1-1; 7 nucleotides align to TRBD1. Germline V gene sequence: CDR1 KGHSH, CDR2 LQKENI. The CDR3 contains 13 residues. V lost 4 bases and J lost 3; bases outside the gene matches: 2. For the CDR3, the DNA is TGTGCCAGCTCACAGGGGGCGGACACTGAAGCTTTCTTT. Encoded protein: CASSQGADTEAFF.

The gene calls are TRBV7-8 and TRBJ1-2; possibly TRBD1 for D (6 bases). V dropped 4 bases and J dropped 2 bases, with 14 bases sitting between them. Germline lookup yields CDR1 SGHVS and CDR2 FQNEAQ. CDR3 length equals 15 residues. CDR3 sequence: CASSSARGTNYGYTF. CDR3 in DNA: TGTGCCAGCAGCTCGGCCAGGGGAACAAACTATGGCTACACCTTC.

The rearrangement links TRBV6-1 to TRBJ2-5, with D tentatively TRBD1 or TRBD2 (5 bases each). This CDR3 comprises 14 residues. Trimming pared 3 bases from V and 5 bases from J, leaving 13 bases between. Germline V lookup: CDR1 MNHNS, CDR2 SASEGT. CDR3 coding DNA: TGTGCCAGCAGTGATTGGGGGACCAGGGAGACCCAGTACTTC. Encoded protein: CASSDWGTRETQYF.

The V and J genes are TRBV9 and TRBJ2-5; TRBD2 matches at 7 bases. The CDR3 runs to 18 residues. CDR1 is SGDLS, CDR2 YYNGEE, per germline. V shed 0 bases, J shed 1 base, and the junction held 12 bases outside the gene matches. CDR3 coding DNA: TGTGCCAGCAGCGTAGGTTTAGGTAGCGGGCCAGCCCAAGAGACCCAGTACTTC. This sequence encodes CASSVGLGSGPAQETQYF.